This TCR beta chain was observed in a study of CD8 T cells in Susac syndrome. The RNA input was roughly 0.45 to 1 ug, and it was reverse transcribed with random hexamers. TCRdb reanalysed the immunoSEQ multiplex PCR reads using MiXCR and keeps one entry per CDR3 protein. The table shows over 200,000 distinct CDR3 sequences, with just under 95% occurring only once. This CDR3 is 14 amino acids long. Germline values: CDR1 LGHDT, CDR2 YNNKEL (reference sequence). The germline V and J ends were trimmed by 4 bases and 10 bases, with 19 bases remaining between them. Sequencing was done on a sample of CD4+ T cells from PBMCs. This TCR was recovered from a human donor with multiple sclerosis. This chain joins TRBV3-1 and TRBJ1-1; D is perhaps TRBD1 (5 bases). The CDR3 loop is CASSPLGHERGAFF. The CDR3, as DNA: TGTGCCAGCAGCCCCCTAGGCCACGAGAGGGGAGCTTTCTTT.